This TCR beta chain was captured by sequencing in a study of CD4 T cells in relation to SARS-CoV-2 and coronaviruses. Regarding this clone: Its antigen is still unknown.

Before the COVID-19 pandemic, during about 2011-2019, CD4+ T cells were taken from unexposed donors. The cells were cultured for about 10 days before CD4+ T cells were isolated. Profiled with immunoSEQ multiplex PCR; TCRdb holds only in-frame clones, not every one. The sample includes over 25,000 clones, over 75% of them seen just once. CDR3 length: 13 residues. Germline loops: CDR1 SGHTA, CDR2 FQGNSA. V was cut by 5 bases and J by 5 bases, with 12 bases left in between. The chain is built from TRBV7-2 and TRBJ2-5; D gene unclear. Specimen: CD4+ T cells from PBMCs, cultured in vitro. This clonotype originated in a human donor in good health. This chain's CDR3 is CASSGRPGETQYF. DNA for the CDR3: TGTGCCAGCAGCGGCCGCCCCGGTGAGACCCAGTACTTC.